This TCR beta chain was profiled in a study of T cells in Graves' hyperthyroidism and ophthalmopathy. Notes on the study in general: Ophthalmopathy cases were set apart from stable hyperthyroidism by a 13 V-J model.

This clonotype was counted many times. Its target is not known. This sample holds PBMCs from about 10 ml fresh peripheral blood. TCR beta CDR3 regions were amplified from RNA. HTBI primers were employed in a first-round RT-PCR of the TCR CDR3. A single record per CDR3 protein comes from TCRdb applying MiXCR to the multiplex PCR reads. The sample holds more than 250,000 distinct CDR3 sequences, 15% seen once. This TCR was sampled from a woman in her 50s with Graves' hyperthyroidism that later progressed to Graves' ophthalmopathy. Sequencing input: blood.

The CDR3 sequence: CSARGSAGFDEQYF. The DNA for the CDR3 is TGCAGTGCTAGAGGGTCGGCAGGGTTCGACGAGCAGTACTTC. The chain uses TRBV20-1 and TRBJ2-7; D may be TRBD1 (5 bases). With 1 base removed from V and 5 bases from J, the gap between germline ends came to 15 bases. The germline CDR1 and CDR2 sequences are DFQATT and SNEGSKA (reference sequence). The CDR3 sequence is 14 residues long.